Below, 19 T cell receptor beta chains from the same sample are listed, as sequenced in a study of PD-L1 blockade in urothelial cancer (dated by TCRdb to 2016 to 2017). The library was produced with the immunoSEQ multiplex PCR assay. TCRdb's version of the immuneACCESS table is confined to in-frame rearrangements and falls short of the full clone set. An unresolved V gene accounts for under half of the shortfall where checked; the remainder is of unknown origin. Across this sample there are some 120,000 clones, with around 89% seen only once. The ten largest clones add up to more than 1.5% of the sample. In the paper's terms, the time point label means: peripheral blood 6 weeks after treatment start. The sequencing here drew on PBMCs, taken around atezolizumab (anti-PD-L1) treatment. The receptors shown here come from a man aged 60 to 75 with urothelial cancer.

The V call is TRBV5-8, the J call TRBJ2-5, with TRBD2 as a possible D gene (5 bases). The length of the CDR3 is 12 residues. The V end lost 5 bases, the J end lost 5 bases, and 10 bases lay between the germline ends. The germline gives CDR1 SGHTS, CDR2 YDEGEE. CDR3 loop: CASSMDWETQYF. The DNA for the CDR3 is TGTGCCAGCAGTATGGACTGGGAGACCCAGTACTTC.

The chain has TRBV7-3 and TRBJ1-1; 10 nucleotides agree with TRBD1. Germline CDR1 SGHTA, CDR2 FQGTGA. V dropped 3 bases and J dropped 5; count of bases not matched to a gene: 6. The CDR3 contains 15 residues. CDR3 coding DNA: TGTGCCAGCAGCTTTTTCGGGACAGGGGCGACTGAAGCTTTCTTT. Its protein product is CASSFFGTGATEAFF. The variable domain in full, completed from reference TRBV7-3 and TRBJ1-1, reads GAGVSQTPSNKVTEKGKYVELRCDPISGHTALYWYRQSLGQGPEFLIYFQGTGAADDSGLPNDRFFAVRPEGSVSTLKIQRTERGDSAVYLCASSFFGTGATEAFFGQGTRLTVV.

The gene calls are TRBV29-1 and TRBJ2-3; 11 positions agree with TRBD2. There are 15 residues in the CDR3. V was pared by 3 bases and J by 6 bases, with 8 bases of the junction left unmatched. Per the germline V gene, CDR1 is SQVTM and CDR2 is ANQGSEA. CDR3 nucleotides: TGCAGCGTTGACCGTAGCGGGGGGGGCGGGGATACGCAGTATTTT. Its protein product is CSVDRSGGGGDTQYF.

The chain couples TRBV13 to TRBJ2-7; 10 positions agree with TRBD2. There are 15 residues in the CDR3. The V and J ends lost 1 base and 2 bases, in that order; junction bases with no gene match: 2. The germline V gene encodes CDR1 PRHDT and CDR2 FYEKMQ (reference sequence). CDR3 DNA sequence: TGTGCCAGCAGCTTAGAAGCGGGGGGGCCCTACGAGCAGTACTTC. Amino acid sequence: CASSLEAGGPYEQYF.

Comment on this clone: A junction boundary mismatches the germline segment, possibly from a read error. The chain joins TRBV7-7 to TRBJ1-3; perhaps TRBD1 as D (5 bases). The germline gives CDR1 SSHAT, CDR2 FNYEAQ (reference sequence). The CDR3 is 14 amino acids. CDR3 region: CASSPTDSGNTIYF. The CDR3 region has the DNA TGTGCTAGCAGCCCGACAGACTCTGGAAACACCATATATTTT.

This chain uses TRBV21-1 with TRBJ2-3; the D segment call TRBD1 is taken from the table without a DNA check. TRBV21-1 counts as a pseudogene. This CDR3 has 16 amino acids. CDR3 residues: CASSKGDSPSTDTQYF. CDR3 coding DNA: TGTGCCAGCAGCAAAGGGGACAGCCCCAGCACAGATACGCAGTATTTT.

This clone was observed a single time. The chain recombines TRBV10-3 with TRBJ2-3; maybe TRBD1 (5 bases). The CDR3 length is 13 residues. Trimming stripped 8 bases from V and 4 bases from J, with 13 bases between. CDR1 and CDR2 from the germline V gene are ENHRY and SYGVKD. CDR3 nucleotides: TGTGCCATCTCCCGACAGATCGCAGATACGCAGTATTTT. This sequence encodes CAISRQIADTQYF.

The table lists this clone with a count of one. The chain carries TRBV5-1 and TRBJ2-5, with TRBD2 matching over 7 bases. The CDR3 length is 16 residues. Losses at the gene ends were 1 base for V and 0 bases for J; bases not matched to a gene: 6. Germline lookup yields CDR1 SGHRS and CDR2 YFSETQ. DNA of the CDR3: TGCGCCAGCAGCTTGTTATCTAGCGGCGACCAAGAGACCCAGTACTTC. This gives the protein CASSLLSSGDQETQYF.

The CDR3 spells CASTIQGGTSSTDTQYF. CDR3 in DNA: TGCGCCAGCACTATTCAGGGCGGTACTTCTAGCACAGATACGCAGTATTTT. The chain is built from TRBV5-1 and TRBJ2-3, with a tentative D call TRBD1 (5 bases). This CDR3 comprises 17 residues. Germline V gene lookup returns CDR1 SGHRS and CDR2 YFSETQ. The V end lost 6 bases, the J end lost 0 bases, and 20 bases lay between the germline ends.

The V call is TRBV5-5, the J call TRBJ1-1; D remains ambiguous. Trimming left V 0 bases short and J 0 bases short, with 12 bases between. CDR1 and CDR2 from the germline V gene are SGHKS and YYEKEE (reference sequence). The CDR3 is made up of 16 amino acids. The chain's CDR3 is CASSLASAVMNTEAFF. In nucleotides, the CDR3 is TGTGCCAGCAGCTTGGCCAGTGCGGTCATGAACACTGAAGCTTTCTTT. Full variable domain (remainder filled in from reference TRBV5-5 and TRBJ1-1): DAGVTQSPTHLIKTRGQQVTLRCSPISGHKSVSWYQQVLGQGPQFIFQYYEKEERGRGNFPDRFSARQFPNYSSELNVNALLLGDSALYLCASSLASAVMNTEAFFGQGTRLTVV.

The chain recombines TRBV9 with TRBJ2-2; 12 bases align to TRBD2. The CDR3 consists of 22 residues. V lost 0 bases to trimming and J lost 5 bases; unmatched junction nucleotides: 20. The germline V gene has CDR1 SGDLS and CDR2 YYNGEE. The CDR3 coding sequence is TGTGCCAGCAGCGTAGAAAAAAGGGGCGGACTAGCGGGATATAGCGGAACCGGGGAGCTGTTTTTT. Protein sequence: CASSVEKRGGLAGYSGTGELFF.

The V call is TRBV2, the J call TRBJ2-7, with D uncertain. Trimming removed 4 bases from V and 2 bases from J, with 9 bases in between. CDR3 size: 13 residues. Germline V gene lookup returns CDR1 SNHLY and CDR2 FYNNEI. The CDR3 sequence: CASSVARTYEQYF. CDR3 DNA sequence: TGTGCCAGCAGTGTGGCCAGAACCTACGAGCAGTACTTC.

The chain employs TRBV4-1 and TRBJ2-7; D perhaps matches TRBD1 (7 bases). V shed 4 bases and J shed 5 bases, with 24 bases lying between them. Germline loops: CDR1 MGHRA, CDR2 YSYEKL. This CDR3 spans 17 amino acids. CDR3 sequence: CASSPRGMGGDRDEQYF. As DNA, the CDR3 is TGCGCCAGCAGCCCACGAGGGATGGGGGGCGACAGGGACGAGCAGTACTTC.

The genes are TRBV10-1 and TRBJ2-2, with unresolved D. The germline V gene encodes CDR1 WNHNN and CDR2 SYGVQD (reference sequence). Trimming pared 4 bases from V and 1 base from J, leaving 4 bases between. This CDR3 spans 13 amino acids. The CDR3 here is CASSVGNTGELFF. The CDR3 nucleotides are TGCGCCAGCAGTGTCGGGAACACCGGGGAGCTGTTTTTT.

The chain joins TRBV5-5 to TRBJ2-5, with 11 bases that match TRBD2. Germline V gives CDR1 SGHKS, CDR2 YYEKEE (reference sequence). The CDR3 spans 16 residues. The V gene end was trimmed by 0 bases and the J gene end by 1 base; junction bases not matched to a gene: 2. The CDR3 spells CASSLAGLAAQETQYF. CDR3 nucleotide sequence: TGTGCCAGCAGCTTGGCGGGACTAGCGGCCCAAGAGACCCAGTACTTC.

CDR3 bases: TGTGCCTGGAGTGGAGGGACAGGTCTAGTTACGAACACCGGGGAGCTGTTTTTT. This sequence encodes CAWSGGTGLVTNTGELFF. The V gene is TRBV30, the J gene TRBJ2-2; 8 positions agree with TRBD1. The CDR3 extends over 18 amino acids. Germline CDR1 is GTSNPN and CDR2 is SVGIG (reference sequence). V was clipped by 1 base and J by 0 bases; unmatched bases: 10.

The rearrangement uses TRBV6-5 and TRBJ1-3; D is unresolved. Germline CDR1 reads MNHEY; CDR2 reads SVGAGI. Trimming took off 10 bases at V and 0 bases at J, with 10 bases between the two ends. The CDR3 length is 13 residues. The CDR3 DNA is TGTGCCACCCGGAGAGGCTCTGGAAACACCATATATTTT. Its translation is CATRRGSGNTIYF.

The chain employs TRBV10-3 and TRBJ2-5; 8 bases line up with TRBD2. After removal of 10 bases from V and 5 bases from J, the junction contained 15 bases not matched to a gene. CDR3 length: 15 amino acids. Germline assignment: CDR1 ENHRY and CDR2 SYGVKD. The CDR3 here is CATLSPAGAGETQYF. CDR3 coding DNA: TGTGCCACCCTTTCCCCAGCGGGGGCAGGGGAGACCCAGTACTTC.

The chain recombines TRBV11-2 with TRBJ2-3; the D is unclear. Trimming pared 1 base from V and 0 bases from J, leaving 8 bases between. This CDR3 contains 15 residues. From germline, CDR1 is SGHAT and CDR2 FQNNGV. CDR3: CASSLAPVSTDTQYF. For the CDR3, the DNA is TGTGCCAGCAGCTTAGCCCCCGTAAGCACAGATACGCAGTATTTT.